These 8 T cell receptor beta chains originate from one sample sequenced in a study of blood T cell repertoires in COVID-19 (dated by TCRdb to about 2020). The library was obtained by the immunoSEQ multiplex PCR assay. TCRdb stores this immuneACCESS table with in-frame sequences only. Part of the clones is absent; in the studies checked, under half of the shortfall reflects unresolved V genes, and no reason is known for the rest. This sample has under 300,000 clones in its table, and around 85% of those were observed once. The top ten clonotypes cover 1.5% to 2% of the sample. The material sequenced was PBMCs or T cells enriched from blood (not recorded which). The receptors originated from a woman aged 45 to 65 who had recovered from COVID-19.

This clone was seen a single time. V gene TRBV2 combines with J gene TRBJ1-1; D might be TRBD1 (5 bases). Trimming shortened V by 6 bases and J by 1 base, and 9 bases separated the two germline ends. This CDR3 region has 13 residues. Germline V gene sequence: CDR1 SNHLY, CDR2 FYNNEI. The CDR3 reads CASSPTGNTEAFF. The CDR3 DNA is TGTGCCAGCAGCCCAACAGGGAACACTGAAGCTTTCTTT.

This clone was picked up a small number of times. The genes are TRBV19 and TRBJ1-5; D is perhaps TRBD1 (5 bases). V dropped 2 bases and J dropped 0 bases, with 11 bases sitting between them. The CDR3 loop spans 16 amino acids. The germline CDR1 and CDR2 sequences are LNHDA and SQIVND (reference sequence). The CDR3 nucleotides are TGTGCCAGTAGTATAAACGGCAGGGTTAGCAATCAGCCCCAGCATTTT. Translation: CASSINGRVSNQPQHF.

CDR3 residues: CASSTVLAANTGELFF. The DNA of the CDR3 is TGTGCCAGCAGCACGGTACTGGCGGCGAACACCGGGGAGCTGTTTTTT. The chain recombines TRBV5-4 with TRBJ2-2; D unresolved. CDR3 length: 16 amino acids. The ends were cut back, 4 bases at V and 0 bases at J, with 13 bases in the middle. Per germline, CDR1 SGHNT and CDR2 YYREEE (reference sequence).

The chain has TRBV27 and TRBJ2-1, with 9 bases fitting TRBD1. The CDR3 runs 17 residues. Losses at the gene ends were 2 bases for V and 4 bases for J; bases not matched to a gene: 9. The germline V gene has CDR1 MNHEY and CDR2 SMNVEV (reference sequence). The CDR3 reads CASSLRGTGTFYNEQFF. As DNA, the CDR3 is TGTGCCAGCAGTTTACGGGGGACAGGGACCTTTTACAATGAGCAGTTCTTC.

This chain uses TRBV24-1 with TRBJ2-3; 8 positions match TRBD2. This CDR3 comprises 14 residues. Trimming removed 9 bases from V and 4 bases from J; junction bases left unmatched: 8. From germline, CDR1 is KGHDR and CDR2 SFDVKD. The CDR3 reads CATSDRRGADTQYF. In DNA form, the CDR3 reads TGTGCCACCTCTGATCGGCGGGGGGCAGATACGCAGTATTTT.

The chain has TRBV27 and TRBJ1-4, with D unclear. Per the germline V gene, CDR1 is MNHEY and CDR2 is SMNVEV (reference sequence). V was cut by 5 bases and J by 3 bases, with 13 bases left in between. There are 15 residues in the CDR3. This CDR3 reads CASSKGGWANEKLFF. The CDR3 bases are TGTGCCAGCAGTAAAGGAGGGTGGGCTAATGAAAAACTGTTTTTT.

The chain has TRBV28 and TRBJ2-2, with a tentative D call TRBD1 (6 bases). V lost 6 bases to trimming and J lost 1 base, with 9 bases between them. Germline CDR1 MDHEN, CDR2 SYDVKM. This CDR3 comprises 14 residues. The CDR3 is CASSSTGNTGELFF. CDR3 nucleotides: TGTGCCAGCAGCTCGACAGGGAACACCGGGGAGCTGTTTTTT.

The chain combines TRBV5-4 with TRBJ1-4, with TRBD1 identical over 8 bases. Germline assignment: CDR1 SGHNT and CDR2 YYREEE (reference sequence). V lost 2 bases, J lost 6 bases, and 9 bases stayed unmatched. CDR3 length: 16 residues. CDR3 amino acids: CASSLGPQGAYEKLFF. In DNA, the CDR3 is TGTGCCAGCAGCTTAGGGCCGCAGGGGGCCTATGAAAAACTGTTTTTT.